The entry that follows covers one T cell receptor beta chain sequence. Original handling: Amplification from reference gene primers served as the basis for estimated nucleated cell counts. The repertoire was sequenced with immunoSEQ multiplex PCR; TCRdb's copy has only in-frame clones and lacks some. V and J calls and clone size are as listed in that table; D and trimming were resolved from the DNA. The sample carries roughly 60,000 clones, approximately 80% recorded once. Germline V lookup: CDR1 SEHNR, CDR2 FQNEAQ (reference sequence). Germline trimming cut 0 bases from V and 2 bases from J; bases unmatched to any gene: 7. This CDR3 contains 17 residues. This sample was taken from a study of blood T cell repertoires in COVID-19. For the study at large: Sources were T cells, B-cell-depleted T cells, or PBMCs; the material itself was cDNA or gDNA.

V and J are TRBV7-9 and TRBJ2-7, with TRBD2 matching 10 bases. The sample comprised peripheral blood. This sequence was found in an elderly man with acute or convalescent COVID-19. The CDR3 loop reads CASSLALASGGAYEQYF. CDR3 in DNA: TGTGCCAGCAGCTTAGCGCTGGCTAGCGGGGGAGCCTACGAGCAGTACTTC.